Listed here are 26 T cell receptor beta chains from one sample, sequenced in a study of cytomegalovirus exposure and HLA in healthy donors. Amplification used 60 Vbeta primers and 13 Jbeta primers. The assay was immunoSEQ multiplex PCR, and TCRdb's table has in-frame clones only and misses some. The sample contains about 110,000 clones, roughly 73% of which appear only once. The sample taken for sequencing was PBMCs. The origin of the receptors is a woman aged 40 to 50 in good health and CMV-seropositive.

This clone was recorded a few times. Here the CDR3 DNA reads TGTGCCAGCAGCTCCAGGGGGCGGGGGACCTACAATGAGCAGTTCTTC. This gives the protein CASSSRGRGTYNEQFF. The chain employs TRBV27 and TRBJ2-1, with D possibly being TRBD1 (8 bases). Trimming stripped 6 bases from V and 2 bases from J, with 17 bases between. The germline CDR1 and CDR2 sequences are MNHEY and SMNVEV (reference sequence). This CDR3 has 16 residues.

The chain carries TRBV28 and TRBJ2-3, with TRBD2 matching 9 bases. The CDR3 spans 16 residues. From germline, CDR1 is MDHEN and CDR2 SYDVKM. Losses at the gene ends were 5 bases for V and 4 bases for J; bases not matched to a gene: 10. The CDR3 DNA follows: TGTGCCAGCAGTACTCTAAGCGGGAGGTTTTCAGATACGCAGTATTTT. Translated: CASSTLSGRFSDTQYF.

For the CDR3, the DNA is TGTGCCAGCAGCTCCGGGACAGGGTACGCTCAAATCAATCAGCCCCAGCATTTT. It is translated as CASSSGTGYAQINQPQHF. This chain links TRBV7-2 with TRBJ1-5, with TRBD1 matching over 9 bases. The CDR3 loop spans 18 amino acids. CDR1 is SGHTA, CDR2 FQGNSA, per germline. Unmatched junction bases numbered 13, after V lost 4 bases and J lost 3 bases.

This clone has a single count. This chain links TRBV28 with TRBJ1-1; 9 bases agree with TRBD1. V shed 6 bases and J 9 bases; nucleotides not matched to a gene: 8. Germline CDR1 reads MDHEN; CDR2 reads SYDVKM. This CDR3 has 13 residues. Written as DNA, the CDR3 is TGTGCCAGCAGGGATGGACAGGGGCGTAAAGCTTTCTTT. As protein: CASRDGQGRKAFF.

The J gene is TRBJ2-5, the V gene TRBV18; 7 bases line up with TRBD1. The trim removed 3 bases at V and 4 bases at J, leaving 2 bases unmatched. The germline gives CDR1 KGHSH, CDR2 LQKENI. CDR3 length: 13 residues. CDR3 region: CASSPAGGETQYF. CDR3 DNA sequence: TGTGCCAGCTCACCGGCAGGGGGAGAGACCCAGTACTTC. Variable domain in full (rest from reference TRBV18 and TRBJ2-5): NAGVMQNPRHLVRRRGQEARLRCSPMKGHSHVYWYRQLPEEGLKFMVYLQKENIIDESGMPKERFSAEFPKEGPSILRIQQVVRGDSAAYFCASSPAGGETQYFGPGTRLLVL.

The chain links TRBV29-1 to TRBJ2-3, with 9 bases fitting TRBD2. The CDR3 runs to 15 residues. Trimming at V came to 4 bases and at J to 0 bases, leaving 5 bases not matched to a gene. Germline lookup yields CDR1 SQVTM and CDR2 ANQGSEA. The CDR3 sequence: CSVVLAGPSTDTQYF. In DNA, the CDR3 is TGCAGCGTTGTCCTAGCGGGACCTAGCACAGATACGCAGTATTTT.

In this sample, this clone turned up a few times. The V and J genes are TRBV28 and TRBJ1-1; 7 positions agree with TRBD1. Germline CDR1 MDHEN, CDR2 SYDVKM. The V segment lost 8 bases and the J segment 3 bases; nucleotides outside the gene matches: 12. This CDR3 is built from 15 residues. The CDR3 loop is CASPEAGGGHTEAFF. CDR3 bases: TGTGCCAGCCCCGAGGCGGGAGGGGGCCACACTGAAGCTTTCTTT.

This rearrangement joins TRBV19 to TRBJ2-1; weak D call: TRBD2 (6 bases). Trimming shortened V by 6 bases and J by 9 bases, and 9 bases separated the two germline ends. Germline loops: CDR1 LNHDA, CDR2 SQIVND (reference sequence). The CDR3 is 11 amino acids. The DNA for the CDR3 is TGTGCCAGTAGGATGGGGGGTGAGCAGTTCTTC. The encoded protein is CASRMGGEQFF.

This chain uses TRBV7-9 with TRBJ2-3, with unresolved D. Germline V gene sequence: CDR1 SEHNR, CDR2 FQNEAQ (reference sequence). The V gene lost 3 bases and the J gene lost 3 bases, with 7 bases spanning the gap. The CDR3 contains 13 residues. The CDR3 coding sequence is TGTGCCAGCAGCTTCTATTTTACAGATACGCAGTATTTT. It yields the protein CASSFYFTDTQYF.

The chain joins TRBV5-6 to TRBJ2-6, with 7 bases that match TRBD2. From germline, CDR1 is SGHDT and CDR2 YYEEEE. CDR3 length: 16 residues. V shed 2 bases and J 4 bases; nucleotides not matched to a gene: 6. In nucleotides, the CDR3 is TGTGCCAGCAGCTTTCTGGGGCGGGAGGGGGCCAACGTCCTGACTTTC. Its translation: CASSFLGREGANVLTF.

This sequence joins TRBV6-5 and TRBJ2-7; tentatively, D is TRBD2 (6 bases). CDR3 size: 15 residues. Trimming pared 2 bases from V and 3 bases from J, leaving 14 bases between. The germline gives CDR1 MNHEY, CDR2 SVGAGI. CDR3 in amino acids: CASSYVGGAHYEQYF. CDR3 DNA: TGTGCCAGCAGTTACGTAGGCGGGGCCCACTACGAGCAGTACTTC.

This clone was picked up a small number of times. This chain connects TRBV19 to TRBJ1-1; 10 bases agree with TRBD1. J gave up 7 bases and V 5 bases, and 10 bases lay outside the gene matches. Germline V lookup: CDR1 LNHDA, CDR2 SQIVND (reference sequence). The CDR3 extends over 15 amino acids. CDR3 sequence: CASSPGDRGFHEAFF. The CDR3 coding sequence is TGTGCCAGTAGTCCCGGGGACAGGGGATTCCATGAAGCTTTCTTT.

CDR3 nucleotides: TGTGCCAGCAGCTTAAAATACAGGCCGAACACTGAAGCTTTCTTT. Translated, it gives CASSLKYRPNTEAFF. This chain uses TRBV5-6 with TRBJ1-1, with D maybe TRBD1 (5 bases). Deletions cut 2 bases from V and 1 base from J, with 12 bases between. CDR3 length: 15 amino acids. Germline values: CDR1 SGHDT, CDR2 YYEEEE.

DNA for the CDR3: TGTGCCAGCAGTGAAGGGACAGTTAATTCACCCCTCCACTTT. It is translated as CASSEGTVNSPLHF. V gene TRBV2 combines with J gene TRBJ1-6, with D perhaps matching TRBD1 (6 bases). The germline V gene encodes CDR1 SNHLY and CDR2 FYNNEI. The CDR3 runs 14 residues. The ends were cut back, 1 base at V and 6 bases at J, with 7 bases in the middle.

The chain employs TRBV4-3 and TRBJ2-7; D may be TRBD1 (6 bases). The V end lost 1 base, the J end lost 2 bases, and 12 bases lay between the germline ends. Germline assignment: CDR1 LGHNA and CDR2 YSLEER. The CDR3 extends over 15 amino acids. CDR3 coding DNA: TGCGCCAGCAGCCAAGTTATGACAGGAACCTACGAGCAGTACTTC. Its protein is CASSQVMTGTYEQYF.

This chain joins TRBV4-2 and TRBJ2-1; tentative D call: TRBD2 (5 bases). Trimming removed 4 bases from V and 5 bases from J, with 9 bases in between. The CDR3 is made up of 13 amino acids. CDR1 and CDR2 (germline): LGHNA, YNFKEQ. CDR3 amino acids: CASSLGLNNEQFF. The CDR3, as DNA: TGTGCCAGCAGCCTCGGACTTAACAATGAGCAGTTCTTC.

The chain has TRBV5-4 and TRBJ2-7; TRBD1 aligns across 7 bases. Germline V gene lookup returns CDR1 SGHNT and CDR2 YYREEE (reference sequence). This CDR3 spans 15 amino acids. V lost 1 base, J lost 5 bases, and 9 bases stayed unmatched. The CDR3 loop reads CASSLPHRGTDEQYF. For the CDR3, the DNA is TGTGCCAGCAGCTTGCCGCACAGGGGAACCGACGAGCAGTACTTC.

The chain combines TRBV5-1 with TRBJ2-7, with 9 bases aligning to TRBD1. Losses at the gene ends were 7 bases for V and 3 bases for J; bases not matched to a gene: 5. The CDR3 length is 13 residues. Germline loops: CDR1 SGHRS, CDR2 YFSETQ. The CDR3 DNA reads TGCGCCAGCTCGGGACAGGGAGGCTACGAGCAGTACTTC. It codes for CASSGQGGYEQYF.

The V call is TRBV7-2, the J call TRBJ2-7; TRBD1 matches 10 bases. V was clipped by 1 base and J by 2 bases; unmatched bases: 2. The germline CDR1 and CDR2 sequences are SGHTA and FQGNSA. This CDR3 is 15 amino acids long. The DNA for the CDR3 is TGTGCCAGCAGCTTAGGGGGACAGGGGCCCTACGAGCAGTACTTC. Translated: CASSLGGQGPYEQYF.

This chain connects TRBV28 to TRBJ2-1; weak D call: TRBD1 (5 bases). Germline V gene sequence: CDR1 MDHEN, CDR2 SYDVKM. The CDR3 loop spans 17 amino acids. V lost 5 bases, J lost 0 bases, and 17 bases lay in between. The CDR3 is CASSTGAATHSYNEQFF. The CDR3 DNA reads as TGTGCCAGCAGTACTGGGGCAGCTACGCACTCCTACAATGAGCAGTTCTTC.

The genes are TRBV5-1 and TRBJ2-2; 7 positions match TRBD1. The CDR3 runs to 15 residues. The ends lost 2 bases at V and 5 bases at J; junction bases unmatched: 6. Germline assignment: CDR1 SGHRS and CDR2 YFSETQ. The CDR3 reads CASSLGQVETGELFF. DNA of the CDR3: TGCGCCAGCAGCTTAGGACAGGTTGAAACCGGGGAGCTGTTTTTT.

A word on this clone: With a much larger clone just one base away, this may be a read error. This chain connects TRBV2 to TRBJ1-1; D uncertain. Germline V CDR1 and CDR2: SNHLY, FYNNEI. The CDR3 is made up of 17 amino acids. V was clipped by 7 bases and J by 0 bases, with 21 bases between them. The CDR3 DNA sequence: TGTGCCAGCACCGGCAAAGCCGCGGAGGCGTTGAACACTGAAGCTTTCTTT. Translating gives CASTGKAAEALNTEAFF. Full variable domain (remainder filled in from reference TRBV2 and TRBJ1-1): EPEVTQTPSHQVTQMGQEVILRCVPISNHLYFYWYRQILGQKVEFLVSFYNNEISEKSEIFDDQFSVERPDGSNFTLKIRSTKLEDSAMYFCASTGKAAEALNTEAFFGQGTRLTVV.

This clone was found once. V and J are TRBV10-2 and TRBJ1-2; TRBD1 matches 9 bases. The length of the CDR3 is 14 residues. Trimming at V came to 3 bases and at J to 8 bases, leaving 7 bases not matched to a gene. CDR1 and CDR2 (germline): WSHSY, SAAADI. The CDR3 loop is CASSEQGATGGYTF. In DNA form, the CDR3 reads TGCGCCAGCAGTGAACAGGGGGCGACTGGGGGCTACACCTTC.

This chain uses TRBV4-1 with TRBJ1-6, with 11 bases identical to TRBD1. The V and J ends lost 0 bases and 8 bases, in that order; junction bases with no gene match: 9. Germline loops: CDR1 MGHRA, CDR2 YSYEKL. The CDR3 length is 18 residues. The CDR3 protein is CASSQDLRTGGRHSPLHF. CDR3 in DNA: TGCGCCAGCAGCCAAGATTTAAGGACAGGGGGCAGACATTCACCCCTCCACTTT.

The V call is TRBV6-5, the J call TRBJ1-1, with TRBD1 matching 9 bases. This CDR3 spans 14 amino acids. V was clipped by 0 bases and J by 5 bases; unmatched bases: 1. Germline lookup yields CDR1 MNHEY and CDR2 SVGAGI. The DNA for the CDR3 is TGTGCCAGCAGTTACTCCGACAGGGGGACTGAAGCTTTCTTT. It specifies CASSYSDRGTEAFF.

V and J are TRBV7-9 and TRBJ2-6; 9 bases fit TRBD1. CDR3 length: 15 amino acids. J gave up 6 bases and V 5 bases, and 5 bases lay outside the gene matches. Germline V gives CDR1 SEHNR, CDR2 FQNEAQ (reference sequence). The CDR3 DNA follows: TGTGCCAGCAGCAACCGACAGGGGGTGGCCAACGTCCTGACTTTC. Its translation: CASSNRQGVANVLTF.